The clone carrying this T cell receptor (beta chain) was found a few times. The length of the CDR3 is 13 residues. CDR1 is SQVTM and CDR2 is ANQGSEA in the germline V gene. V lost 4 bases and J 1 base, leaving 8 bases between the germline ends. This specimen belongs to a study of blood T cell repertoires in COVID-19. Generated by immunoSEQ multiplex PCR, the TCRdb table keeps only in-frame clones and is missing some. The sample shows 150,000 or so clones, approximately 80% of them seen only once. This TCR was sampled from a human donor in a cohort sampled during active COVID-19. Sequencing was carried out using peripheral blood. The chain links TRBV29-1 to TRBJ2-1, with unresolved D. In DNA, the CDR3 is TGCAGCGTTGTATACTATTCCTACAATGAGCAGTTCTTC. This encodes CSVVYYSYNEQFF.